This T cell receptor beta chain was sequenced in a study of T cell responses to AZD1222 COVID-19 vaccine. Study overall: Pooling of second doses given at about 4 or about 12 weeks was done. Study observations and caveats: Targeting of unmutated variant regions was reportedly seen in nearly half of spike-specific TCRs. Spike-specific TCRs gained breadth and depth after people received two AZD1222 doses.

On this clone itself: Its antigen is not known.

The method was immunoSEQ multiplex PCR; TCRdb's version includes in-frame clones alone and lacks a portion of them. The sample lists about 130,000 clones, about 85% occurring once. The sample was peripheral blood, taken on day 0 of AZD1222 vaccination. This clonotype was obtained from an adult in good health.

The CDR3 region has the DNA TGTGCCAGCAGTTTCTTGCCCTACGAGCAGTACTTC. Protein sequence: CASSFLPYEQYF. The chain combines TRBV12-3 or TRBV12-4 with TRBJ2-7; D gene unclear. The CDR3 runs 12 residues. Trimming stripped 3 bases from V and 2 bases from J, with 5 bases between.